This TCR beta chain was identified during a study of cytomegalovirus exposure and HLA in healthy donors. Notes on the study in general: The investigators catalogued some 150 TCR beta chains as cytomegalovirus-associated.

Concerning this clone: Its matching antigen is unknown.

The germline V gene encodes CDR1 MNHEY and CDR2 SVGAGI. CDR3 size: 14 residues. V was clipped by 2 bases and J by 8 bases, with 15 bases between them. The table came from immunoSEQ multiplex PCR; TCRdb's copy has only in-frame clones and leaves some out. Of about 130,000 clones listed, 88% are singletons. This receptor was identified in a man aged 30 to 45 in good health and CMV-seronegative. Specimen: PBMCs. The J gene is TRBJ1-2, the V gene TRBV6-5, with a possible D match to TRBD1 (5 bases). The DNA for the CDR3 is TGTGCCAGCAGTTACACGACGCAGGGTTCCGGCTACACCTTC. This encodes CASSYTTQGSGYTF.